This TCR beta chain was found in a study of shared clonotypes between healthy human individuals. Method: immunoSEQ multiplex PCR; TCRdb's copy keeps in-frame clones and lacks some. The profile covers approximately 2,300,000 clones, with roughly 92% appearing a single time and 0.3% to 0.45% taken by the ten largest. The CDR3 has 14 amino acids. Germline CDR1 reads SGHAT; CDR2 reads FQNNGV. The trim removed 2 bases at V and 0 bases at J, leaving 0 bases unmatched. This clone was detected once. The identical CDR3 is also encoded by other nucleotide sequences in the sample. The source material was naive CD4+ T cells from PBMCs. The subset denotes: CD45RA+ positively selected. The chain carries TRBV11-2 and TRBJ2-7; TRBD2 matches 8 bases. This TCR was sampled from a man younger than 30 in good health. Some clones in this sample may be carry-over from other donors' samples. CDR3 bases: TGTGCCAGCAGCTTAACTAGCGGCTCCTACGAGCAGTACTTC. As protein: CASSLTSGSYEQYF.